Following are 30 T cell receptor beta chains from one sample sequenced in a study of blood T cells in healthy people across ages. Together with a sample-barcoded 5' primer, a J-beta primer mix was included in a second PCR lasting about 6 to 11 cycles. TCRdb reprocessed the 5' RACE reads with MiXCR, giving one entry per CDR3 protein. The repertoire holds fewer than 2,000,000 distinct CDR3 sequences, with around 42% as singletons. The sample consisted of blood. The receptors stem from a human donor in good health.

The chain carries TRBV20-1 and TRBJ2-7; 9 nucleotides agree with TRBD1. Germline trimming cut 1 base from V and 4 bases from J; bases unmatched to any gene: 8. The CDR3 extends over 15 amino acids. The germline CDR1 and CDR2 sequences are DFQATT and SNEGSKA (reference sequence). This chain's CDR3 is CSARVRGTGPYEQYF. The CDR3 DNA sequence: TGCAGTGCTAGAGTACGGGGGACAGGGCCATACGAGCAGTACTTC.

For this clonotype: One end of the junction is discordant with germline, which a read error may explain. The chain carries TRBV6-2 or TRBV6-3 and TRBJ2-1; 9 bases line up with TRBD1. Germline assignment: CDR1 MNHEY and CDR2 SVGEGT. This CDR3 comprises 15 residues. The CDR3 loop is CASTRRQGDYNGQFF. CDR3 nucleotides: TGTGCCAGCACCAGGAGACAGGGGGATTACAATGGGCAGTTCTTC.

V gene TRBV6-1 combines with J gene TRBJ1-2; D perhaps matches TRBD1 (5 bases). The CDR3 contains 14 residues. Germline loops: CDR1 MNHNS, CDR2 SASEGT. V was trimmed by 3 bases and J by 4 bases, leaving 12 bases between them. CDR3 sequence (DNA): TGTGCCAGCAGTGACGGGGGAGGTGGCTATGGCTACACCTTC. The encoded protein is CASSDGGGGYGYTF.

The chain employs TRBV5-1 and TRBJ2-3, with a weak D call TRBD2 (6 bases). Between the trimmed V and J ends, which lost 5 bases and 0 bases, there was a span of 19 bases. The germline V gene has CDR1 SGHRS and CDR2 YFSETQ. The CDR3 length is 17 residues. The CDR3 reads CASSPSEGSRSTDTQYF. The CDR3 DNA reads TGCGCCAGCAGTCCTAGCGAGGGTTCAAGGAGCACAGATACGCAGTATTTT.

The chain uses TRBV5-5 and TRBJ2-2; D not resolved. Germline CDR1 and CDR2: SGHKS and YYEKEE (reference sequence). This CDR3 contains 14 residues. V was clipped by 0 bases and J by 5 bases, with 8 bases between them. CDR3: CASSLDGWTGELFF. For the CDR3, the DNA is TGTGCCAGCAGCTTGGATGGGTGGACCGGGGAGCTGTTTTTT.

The table lists this clonotype with a few counts. V usage is TRBV6-5 and J usage is TRBJ2-7, with D tentatively TRBD1 (5 bases). CDR3 length equals 15 residues. CDR1 MNHEY and CDR2 SVGAGI come from the germline V gene. The germline V and J ends were trimmed by 5 bases and 3 bases, with 17 bases remaining between them. This chain's CDR3 is CASSSLRGLRYEQYF. The CDR3 DNA sequence: TGTGCCAGCAGTAGTCTTAGGGGCTTGCGCTACGAGCAGTACTTC.

This sequence joins TRBV29-1 and TRBJ2-7; 7 bases map to TRBD2. Germline assignment: CDR1 SQVTM and CDR2 ANQGSEA. The CDR3 is 13 residues long. After removal of 5 bases from V and 6 bases from J, the junction contained 10 bases not matched to a gene. The CDR3 is CSVRGEGEIEQYF. CDR3 DNA sequence: TGCAGCGTTCGGGGGGAAGGGGAAATCGAGCAGTACTTC.

V gene TRBV20-1 combines with J gene TRBJ1-2; 8 bases map to TRBD1. The CDR3 has 15 residues. Germline V gene sequence: CDR1 DFQATT, CDR2 SNEGSKA (reference sequence). V lost 6 bases to trimming and J lost 2 bases; unmatched junction nucleotides: 11. The CDR3 bases are TGCAGTGCCCCTAAACCGGGACAGGAAAACTATGGCTACACCTTC. It encodes CSAPKPGQENYGYTF.

The V gene is TRBV10-3, the J gene TRBJ1-2; no clear D. Per germline, CDR1 ENHRY and CDR2 SYGVKD. The CDR3 is made up of 15 amino acids. Between the trimmed V and J ends, which lost 2 bases and 10 bases, there was a span of 20 bases. CDR3 sequence reads: CAISEAPDGQTDYTF. For the CDR3, the DNA is TGTGCCATCAGTGAGGCCCCGGACGGCCAAACTGACTACACCTTC.

This clonotype was seen more than once but under ten times. The rearrangement uses TRBV7-3 and TRBJ2-1, with 9 bases that match TRBD1. CDR1 is SGHTA and CDR2 is FQGTGA in the germline V gene. V lost 4 bases to trimming and J lost 6 bases; unmatched junction nucleotides: 7. CDR3 length: 15 residues. The CDR3 nucleotides are TGTGCCAGCAGCTCGAGCCCGGGACAGGGCAATGAGCAGTTCTTC. It translates to CASSSSPGQGNEQFF.

CDR3 sequence reads: CASSLGQGRQPQHF. DNA of the CDR3: TGTGCCAGCAGTTTGGGACAGGGACGTCAGCCCCAGCATTTT. The J gene is TRBJ1-5, the V gene TRBV12-3 or TRBV12-4, with 9 bases lining up with TRBD1. CDR3 size: 14 residues. The V and J ends lost 3 bases and 6 bases, in that order; junction bases with no gene match: 3.

The chain recombines TRBV6-5 with TRBJ2-3, with 8 bases aligning to TRBD1. The junction had 7 bases not matched to a gene; V was cut back by 7 bases and J by 1 base. CDR1 is MNHEY and CDR2 is SVGAGI in the germline V gene. This CDR3 contains 15 residues. The CDR3 bases are TGTGCCAGCAAGATGACAGGGGCCGGCACAGATACGCAGTATTTT. Translating it yields CASKMTGAGTDTQYF.

Comment on this clonotype: One end of the junction does not line up with germline, which may come from a read error. The chain couples TRBV12-3 or TRBV12-4 to TRBJ2-1, with 7 bases lining up with TRBD1. This CDR3 spans 12 amino acids. The CDR3 DNA sequence: TGTGTCAGCACCAGGGGGTACAATGAGCAGTTCTTC. Translating it yields CVSTRGYNEQFF.

The gene calls are TRBV29-1 and TRBJ2-7; 12 bases fit TRBD1. J lost 6 bases, V lost 1 base, and 13 bases had no gene match. The CDR3 contains 17 residues. Germline CDR1 reads SQVTM; CDR2 reads ANQGSEA. CDR3 region: CSVEGVRDRGPLFEQYF. The CDR3 nucleotides are TGCAGCGTTGAAGGGGTTCGGGACAGGGGGCCCCTTTTCGAGCAGTACTTC.

This chain links TRBV4-3 with TRBJ1-6; D may be TRBD1 (5 bases). Germline V gene data show CDR1 as LGHNA and CDR2 as YSLEER. The CDR3 totals 12 residues. Trimming took 7 bases from V and 10 from J, leaving 11 bases between them. CDR3 in amino acids: CASTLEGSPLHF. CDR3 bases: TGCGCCAGCACCCTAGAGGGGTCACCCCTCCACTTT.

This clonotype was counted only a few times. The V gene is TRBV27, the J gene TRBJ2-5; D might be TRBD2 (5 bases). Germline V CDR1 and CDR2: MNHEY, SMNVEV (reference sequence). The CDR3 extends over 15 amino acids. The V end lost 8 bases, the J end lost 5 bases, and 21 bases lay between the germline ends. CDR3 in DNA: TGTGCCAGCGGGGTCTACTACCACGGGATTGAGACCCAGTACTTC. Protein product: CASGVYYHGIETQYF.

The chain has TRBV19 and TRBJ1-5; D is ambiguous. V was pared by 4 bases and J by 7 bases, with 11 bases between. Germline V lookup: CDR1 LNHDA, CDR2 SQIVND (reference sequence). The CDR3 covers 13 residues. As DNA, the CDR3 is TGTGCCAGTAGTAGGATGGAAACCCAGCCCCAGCATTTT. This gives the protein CASSRMETQPQHF.

The rearrangement joins TRBV6-2 or TRBV6-3 to TRBJ1-5; D not resolved. Germline V gene lookup returns CDR1 MNHEY and CDR2 SVGEGT. Trimming removed 3 bases from V and 6 bases from J, with 12 bases in between. CDR3 size: 14 residues. The CDR3 is CASSYKSNSQPQHF. The CDR3 coding sequence is TGTGCCAGCAGTTATAAATCAAATAGTCAGCCCCAGCATTTT.

This clonotype occurred a few times. V usage is TRBV6-5 and J usage is TRBJ2-5; possibly TRBD2 for D (7 bases). Trimming took off 4 bases at V and 6 bases at J, with 12 bases between the two ends. CDR3 length: 13 amino acids. From germline, CDR1 is MNHEY and CDR2 SVGAGI. The CDR3 DNA reads as TGTGCCAGCAGTTGGACAGCGGGACAGACCCAGTACTTC. Amino acid sequence: CASSWTAGQTQYF.

The V call is TRBV15, the J call TRBJ1-4; no reliable D call. The CDR3 length is 15 residues. V lost 0 bases to trimming and J lost 3 bases, with 8 bases between them. In germline, CDR1 is LNHNV, CDR2 YYDKDF (reference sequence). CDR3 coding DNA: TGTGCCACCAGCAGAGAAAAGGGCTCTAATGAAAAACTGTTTTTT. The encoded protein is CATSREKGSNEKLFF.

This clonotype was seen a single time. The chain joins TRBV2 to TRBJ1-2, with a tentative D call TRBD1 (6 bases). V was clipped by 8 bases and J by 6 bases, with 16 bases between them. Germline CDR1 and CDR2: SNHLY and FYNNEI. The CDR3 spans 13 residues. CDR3: CASAREQGNGYTF. CDR3 coding DNA: TGTGCCAGCGCGAGGGAGCAGGGGAATGGCTACACCTTC.

This clonotype was observed a handful of times. The chain combines TRBV7-2 with TRBJ2-5; 7 bases are shared with TRBD2. Germline V gene sequence: CDR1 SGHTA, CDR2 FQGNSA. This CDR3 has 14 residues. Unmatched junction bases numbered 7, after V lost 4 bases and J lost 5 bases. This CDR3 is CASSYLGGWETQYF. The CDR3 region has the DNA TGTGCCAGCAGCTATCTCGGGGGGTGGGAGACCCAGTACTTC. Full variable domain (outside the CDR3, taken from reference TRBV7-2 and TRBJ2-5): GAGVSQSPSNKVTEKGKDVELRCDPISGHTALYWYRQSLGQGLEFLIYFQGNSAPDKSGLPSDRFSAERTGGSVSTLTIQRTQQEDSAVYLCASSYLGGWETQYFGPGTRLLVL.

In this sample, this clonotype turned up a few times. The rearrangement uses TRBV7-2 and TRBJ2-5, with 9 nucleotides matching TRBD1. The CDR3 consists of 14 residues. Germline V gene sequence: CDR1 SGHTA, CDR2 FQGNSA. J was trimmed by 4 bases and V by 6 bases; bases with no gene match: 6. The CDR3: CASRRDRVLETQYF. Written as DNA, the CDR3 is TGTGCCAGCAGGCGGGACAGGGTGTTAGAGACCCAGTACTTC.

This chain connects TRBV6-1 to TRBJ2-7; 7 nucleotides line up with TRBD1. The V and J ends lost 5 bases and 4 bases, in that order; junction bases with no gene match: 17. This CDR3 is built from 17 residues. Germline CDR1 reads MNHNS; CDR2 reads SASEGT. CDR3 sequence: CASSRQGSGAAAYEQYF. CDR3 bases: TGTGCCAGCAGTCGACAGGGATCCGGGGCAGCGGCATACGAGCAGTACTTC.

This clonotype was seen a few times. This sequence joins TRBV20-1 and TRBJ2-7; 12 nucleotides line up with TRBD2. The germline CDR1 and CDR2 sequences are DFQATT and SNEGSKA (reference sequence). The CDR3 spans 14 residues. V lost 2 bases, J lost 6 bases, and 5 bases stayed unmatched. CDR3 amino acids: CSARPTSGGSEQYF. The CDR3 bases are TGCAGTGCTAGACCGACTAGCGGGGGCAGCGAGCAGTACTTC.

This clonotype has a handful of counts. V is TRBV5-5 and J is TRBJ1-2, with D tentatively TRBD1 (6 bases). Trimming removed 0 bases from V and 5 bases from J, with 11 bases in between. From germline, CDR1 is SGHKS and CDR2 YYEKEE (reference sequence). There are 14 residues in the CDR3. The DNA of the CDR3 is TGTGCCAGCAGCTTGGCGACAGGACGGTATGGCTACACCTTC. Translation: CASSLATGRYGYTF.

The chain recombines TRBV10-3 with TRBJ1-2, with a possible D match to TRBD1 (6 bases). CDR3 length: 14 amino acids. The V and J ends lost 7 bases and 1 base respectively, with 13 bases between them. CDR1 and CDR2 (germline): ENHRY, SYGVKD. CDR3 sequence: CAINVQGDNYGYTF. CDR3 nucleotide sequence: TGTGCCATCAACGTACAGGGAGATAACTATGGCTACACCTTC.

This chain uses TRBV7-2 with TRBJ2-7, with 10 bases fitting TRBD2. Germline V CDR1 and CDR2: SGHTA, FQGNSA. After removal of 5 bases from V and 3 bases from J, the junction contained 7 bases not matched to a gene. This CDR3 region has 15 residues. As DNA, the CDR3 is TGTGCCAGCAGCGGCGGACTAGCGGAAATCTACGAGCAGTACTTC. Its protein product is CASSGGLAEIYEQYF.

This chain joins TRBV6-5 and TRBJ1-2; D may be TRBD1 (5 bases). V lost 0 bases, J lost 3 bases, and 8 bases lay in between. CDR1 and CDR2 from the germline V gene are MNHEY and SVGAGI. This CDR3 is 14 amino acids long. The DNA of the CDR3 is TGTGCCAGCAGTTACTCCCGGGACTACTATGGCTACACCTTC. Protein: CASSYSRDYYGYTF.

The chain employs TRBV4-1 and TRBJ2-2; 11 bases agree with TRBD1. Germline CDR1 reads MGHRA; CDR2 reads YSYEKL. Trimming took 3 bases from V and 4 from J; bases not matched to a gene: 4. This CDR3 has 16 residues. The CDR3 spells CASSHDGTGGTGELFF. The CDR3 coding sequence is TGCGCCAGCAGCCATGACGGGACAGGGGGCACCGGGGAGCTGTTTTTT.